This is a list of T cell receptor beta chains from one sample in a study of Graves' ophthalmopathy and Graves' hyperthyroidism. TCRdb re-called the multiplex PCR reads through MiXCR, storing one row per CDR3 protein. The sample holds 650,000 to 800,000 distinct CDR3 sequences, under 50% seen once. Sequences were obtained from peripheral blood. These receptors were collected from an adult man with Graves' ophthalmopathy. CDR3s include the opening cysteine and the closing phenylalanine or tryptophan. The order of the fields is CDR3 length, V gene, J gene, CDR3 protein.

16	TRBV2	TRBJ1-2	CASSYEQGMVDYGYTF
13	TRBV29-1	TRBJ2-7	CSVSTGVSYEQYF
14	TRBV19	TRBJ1-1	CASQFTATPTEAFF
17	TRBV10-3	TRBJ1-6	CAISESGGGSYNSPLHF
14	TRBV4-1	TRBJ1-2	CASSQDGGEAGYTF
14	TRBV10-3	TRBJ2-7	CAISDLAVSYEQYF
14	TRBV6-6	TRBJ2-6	CASRKDSWANVLTF
15	TRBV6-6	TRBJ1-6	CASSAQGANNSPLHF
15	TRBV7-2	TRBJ1-4	CGSSPYITRHEKLFF
10	TRBV29-1	TRBJ2-5	CSAGGTAGGF
9	TRBV19	TRBJ2-7	CASTYEQYF
14	TRBV10-2	TRBJ2-7	CASSGGSSFYEQYF
14	TRBV2	TRBJ2-7	CASRPGPASYEQYF
15	TRBV5-6	TRBJ2-7	CASSNLDRTDYEQYF
18	TRBV6-2/TRBV6-3	TRBJ2-7	CASKGLAGGLASLRGQYF
12	TRBV29-1	TRBJ2-7	CSGRTLTYEQYF
16	TRBV25-1	TRBJ1-2	CASSFRQLAQNYGYTF
15	TRBV5-1	TRBJ2-7	CASSVGGTYSYEQYF
12	TRBV20-1	TRBJ2-6	CSARLGANVLTF
14	TRBV12-5	TRBJ1-1	CASGGGHLNTEAFF
17	TRBV12-3/TRBV12-4	TRBJ1-1	CASSSTLQGAARLEAFF
15	TRBV7-8	TRBJ1-2	CASSLNAGGGYGYTF
11	TRBV29-1	TRBJ1-4	CSVQKGTVSVF
14	TRBV7-2	TRBJ2-5	CASSVGVAAETQYF
13	TRBV27	TRBJ1-1	CATNPLGDTEAFF
17	TRBV11-2	TRBJ2-2	CASSLGLRQTNTGELFF
12	TRBV7-9	TRBJ1-1	CASSFRGLAAFF
13	TRBV10-3	TRBJ1-5	CAISEGEGQPQHF
11	TRBV20-1	TRBJ2-7	CGARSSYEQYF
15	TRBV6-4	TRBJ1-2	CASSDGNRGIYGYTF
14	TRBV20-1	TRBJ2-1	CSASGRVSYNEQFF
13	TRBV6-6	TRBJ1-1	CASSTTGTGEAFF
16	TRBV25-1	TRBJ1-4	CASSEPQDNLNEKLFF
15	TRBV4-1	TRBJ1-5	CASSQGQVSNQPQHF
16	TRBV10-3	TRBJ1-5	CAISDQGAVGNQPQHF
15	TRBV2	TRBJ1-2	CASSEFTGINYGYTF
14	TRBV12-5	TRBJ1-2	CASGLVRGADGYTF
15	TRBV2	TRBJ1-6	CASSEGTGGHSPLHF
18	TRBV19	TRBJ1-1	CASSRVPGQGIMNTEAFF
16	TRBV6-5	TRBJ2-5	CASSYSWVQYQETQYF